This T cell receptor (beta chain) was observed in a study of T cell responses to AZD1222 COVID-19 vaccine. TCRdb's copy holds only in-frame clones and misses some; the assay was immunoSEQ multiplex PCR. The sample gives about 78,000 clones, 90% of which show up once; 3.3% is in the top ten. The V end lost 2 bases, the J end lost 3 bases, and 23 bases lay between the germline ends. CDR3 size: 18 residues. In germline, CDR1 is GTSNPN, CDR2 SVGIG (reference sequence). The sample in question was peripheral blood, obtained 28 days after the second AZD1222 dose. The TCR comes from an adult who received the AZD1222 COVID-19 vaccine. The chain combines TRBV30 with TRBJ2-1; tentative D call: TRBD1 (6 bases). Written as DNA, the CDR3 is TGTGCCTGGAGTAAGATGGGGGCAAGGCGGAATGGCTACAATGAGCAGTTCTTC. This translates into CAWSKMGARRNGYNEQFF.